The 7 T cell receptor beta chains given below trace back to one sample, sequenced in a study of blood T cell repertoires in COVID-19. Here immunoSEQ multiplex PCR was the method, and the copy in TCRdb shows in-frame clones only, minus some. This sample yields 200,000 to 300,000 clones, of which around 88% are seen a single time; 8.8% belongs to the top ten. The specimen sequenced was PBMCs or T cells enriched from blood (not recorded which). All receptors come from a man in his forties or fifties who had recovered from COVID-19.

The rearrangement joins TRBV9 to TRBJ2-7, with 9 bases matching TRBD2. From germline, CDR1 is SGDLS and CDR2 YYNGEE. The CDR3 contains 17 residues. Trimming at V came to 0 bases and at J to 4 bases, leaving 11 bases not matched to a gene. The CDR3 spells CASSVGFQTSGRYEQYF. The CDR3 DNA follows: TGTGCCAGCAGCGTAGGATTTCAGACTAGCGGCCGATACGAGCAGTACTTC.

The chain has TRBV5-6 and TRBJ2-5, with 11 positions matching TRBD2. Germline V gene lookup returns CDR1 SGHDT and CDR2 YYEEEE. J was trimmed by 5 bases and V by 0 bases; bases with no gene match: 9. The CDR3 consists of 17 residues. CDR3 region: CASSLEGSGGARETQYF. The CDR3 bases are TGTGCCAGCAGCTTGGAGGGTAGCGGGGGGGCCCGGGAGACCCAGTACTTC.

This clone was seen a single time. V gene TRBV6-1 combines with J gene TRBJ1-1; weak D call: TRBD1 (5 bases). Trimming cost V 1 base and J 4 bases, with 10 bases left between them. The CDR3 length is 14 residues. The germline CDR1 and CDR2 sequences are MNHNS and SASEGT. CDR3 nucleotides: TGTGCCAGCAGTGAAGTGTGGGGCCGCACTGAAGCTTTCTTT. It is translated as CASSEVWGRTEAFF.

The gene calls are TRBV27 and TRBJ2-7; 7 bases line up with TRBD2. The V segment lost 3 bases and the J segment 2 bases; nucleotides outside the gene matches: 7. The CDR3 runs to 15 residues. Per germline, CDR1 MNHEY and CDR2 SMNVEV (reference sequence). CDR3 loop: CASSLKAGLTYEQYF. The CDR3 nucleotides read TGTGCCAGCAGTTTGAAAGCGGGGCTGACCTACGAGCAGTACTTC.

The CDR3 reads CASSLRDRHNSPLHF. In DNA form, the CDR3 reads TGTGCCAGCAGTCTCCGGGACAGGCATAATTCACCCCTCCACTTT. The chain carries TRBV28 and TRBJ1-6, with 8 bases matching TRBD1. The CDR3 runs to 15 residues. J was trimmed by 5 bases and V by 5 bases; bases with no gene match: 5. Germline V lookup: CDR1 MDHEN, CDR2 SYDVKM.

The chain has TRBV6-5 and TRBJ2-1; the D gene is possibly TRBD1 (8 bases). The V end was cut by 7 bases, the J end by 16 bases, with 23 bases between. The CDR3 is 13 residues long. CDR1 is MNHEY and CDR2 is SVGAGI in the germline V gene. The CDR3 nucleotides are TGTGCCAGCACCCAAAAGGGAGGGACAGGTTTTTTCTTC. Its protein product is CASTQKGGTGFFF.

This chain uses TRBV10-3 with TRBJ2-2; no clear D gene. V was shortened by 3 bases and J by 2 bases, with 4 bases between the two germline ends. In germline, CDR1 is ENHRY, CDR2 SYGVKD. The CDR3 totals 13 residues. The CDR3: CAISDPNTGELFF. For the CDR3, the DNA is TGTGCCATCAGTGACCCTAACACCGGGGAGCTGTTTTTT.